This entry lists 14 T cell receptor beta chains sequenced from one sample in a study of T cells in narcolepsy. Measured with immunoSEQ multiplex PCR; TCRdb has only the in-frame clones, and not every one. The data contain around 39,000 clones, roughly 88% of them singletons. Sequencing was done on a sample of CD45RA- memory CD4+ T cells from PBMCs. Every receptor here comes from a human donor with narcolepsy.

The rearrangement uses TRBV9 and TRBJ2-5; a weak D match, TRBD1 (6 bases). There are 16 residues in the CDR3. V was shortened by 6 bases and J by 0 bases, with 18 bases between the two germline ends. Germline loops: CDR1 SGDLS, CDR2 YYNGEE. CDR3 in amino acids: CASTPESRGYQETQYF. As DNA, the CDR3 is TGTGCCAGCACCCCCGAGAGTAGGGGGTACCAAGAGACCCAGTACTTC.

This clone was detected once. This sequence joins TRBV12-5 and TRBJ1-1, with D possibly being TRBD1 (5 bases). CDR3 length equals 14 residues. With 5 bases removed from V and 0 bases from J, the gap between germline ends came to 10 bases. Germline V CDR1 and CDR2: LGHNT, FRNRAP. The CDR3 DNA reads as TGTGCTAGTGGTCCGGACACAGTGAACACTGAAGCTTTCTTT. This translates into CASGPDTVNTEAFF.

The chain joins TRBV7-2 to TRBJ1-3; the D is unclear. CDR3 length: 14 amino acids. V lost 1 base, J lost 2 bases, and 6 bases lay in between. CDR1 and CDR2 (germline): SGHTA, FQGNSA. CDR3 loop: CASSLGQTGNTIYF. The DNA for the CDR3 is TGTGCCAGCAGCTTAGGGCAGACTGGAAACACCATATATTTT.

The chain combines TRBV14 with TRBJ2-7; D ambiguous. From germline, CDR1 is SGHDN and CDR2 FVKESK. The CDR3 has 13 amino acids. With 3 bases removed from V and 4 bases from J, the gap between germline ends came to 10 bases. In DNA form, the CDR3 reads TGTGCCAGCAGCCAGGGGTACCCTTACGAGCAGTACTTC. Translated, it gives CASSQGYPYEQYF.

This sequence joins TRBV5-6 and TRBJ2-6; D call uncertain. Germline values: CDR1 SGHDT, CDR2 YYEEEE. The V end lost 4 bases, the J end lost 0 bases, and 11 bases lay between the germline ends. The CDR3 has 16 amino acids. CDR3: CASSASISSGANVLTF. The CDR3 nucleotides read TGTGCCAGCAGCGCGTCAATTAGCTCTGGGGCCAACGTCCTGACTTTC.

Remarks on this clone: Within the sample, other DNA sequences also encode this same CDR3. The chain recombines TRBV9 with TRBJ2-1, with 10 bases identical to TRBD2. The CDR3 sequence is 15 residues long. With 0 bases clipped from V and 9 bases from J, the junction kept 6 bases outside the gene matches. Germline V gene sequence: CDR1 SGDLS, CDR2 YYNGEE. In DNA, the CDR3 is TGTGCCAGCAGCGTAGCAAGCGGGGGGGCAGCTGAGCAGTTCTTC. Protein: CASSVASGGAAEQFF. Drawing the rest from reference TRBV9 and TRBJ2-1, the complete variable domain is DSGVTQTPKHLITATGQRVTLRCSPRSGDLSVYWYQQSLDQGLQFLIQYYNGEERAKGNILERFSAQQFPDLHSELNLSSLELGDSALYFCASSVASGGAAEQFFGPGTRLTVL.

This chain links TRBV5-6 with TRBJ2-1; 7 nucleotides line up with TRBD1. Unmatched junction bases numbered 10, after V lost 3 bases and J lost 4 bases. This CDR3 region has 16 residues. From germline, CDR1 is SGHDT and CDR2 YYEEEE. The CDR3 nucleotides are TGTGCCAGCAGCTCTCAGCATCAGGGGGATTACAATGAGCAGTTCTTC. As protein: CASSSQHQGDYNEQFF. The entire variable domain, with the rest obtained from reference TRBV5-6 and TRBJ2-1, is as follows: DAGVTQSPTHLIKTRGQQVTLRCSPKSGHDTVSWYQQALGQGPQFIFQYYEEEERQRGNFPDRFSGHQFPNYSSELNVNALLLGDSALYLCASSSQHQGDYNEQFFGPGTRLTVL.

This chain links TRBV7-3 with TRBJ2-1; 9 bases match TRBD2. From germline, CDR1 is SGHTA and CDR2 FQGTGA. The CDR3 runs to 15 residues. Trimming removed 0 bases from V and 4 bases from J; junction bases left unmatched: 1. CDR3 bases: TGTGCCAGCAGCTTAACTAGCGGGGGATACAATGAGCAGTTCTTC. It codes for CASSLTSGGYNEQFF.

This clone was seen a few times. This sequence joins TRBV5-4 and TRBJ2-7; 7 bases agree with TRBD2. Germline CDR1 and CDR2: SGHNT and YYREEE (reference sequence). The length of the CDR3 is 13 residues. Germline trimming cut 2 bases from V and 8 bases from J; bases unmatched to any gene: 7. The CDR3 bases are TGTGCCAGCAGCTTAGGCGGGGGTTCCCAGCAGTACTTC. Translating it yields CASSLGGGSQQYF.

This chain connects TRBV25-1 to TRBJ1-5, with unresolved D. V was trimmed by 4 bases and J by 5 bases, leaving 9 bases between them. CDR3 length: 13 residues. CDR1 MGHDK and CDR2 SYGVNS come from the germline V gene. The CDR3 DNA is TGTGCCAGCAGTGCGGCGGAGCATCAGCCCCAGCATTTT. Translation: CASSAAEHQPQHF.

The J gene is TRBJ1-6, the V gene TRBV19; a possible D gene is TRBD1 (5 bases). Germline V gives CDR1 LNHDA, CDR2 SQIVND (reference sequence). CDR3 size: 14 residues. V was clipped by 6 bases and J by 5 bases, with 11 bases between them. CDR3 in DNA: TGTGCCAGTAGAGGACAAGCAAATAATTCACCCCTCCACTTT. Protein sequence: CASRGQANNSPLHF.

The rearrangement joins TRBV5-1 to TRBJ2-7; 8 bases are a match to TRBD1. Trimming took 5 bases from V and 5 from J; bases not matched to a gene: 9. This CDR3 spans 14 amino acids. Germline CDR1 SGHRS, CDR2 YFSETQ. The CDR3 sequence is CASSYVGQGNEQYF. In DNA, the CDR3 is TGCGCCAGCAGTTATGTCGGACAGGGAAACGAGCAGTACTTC. The variable domain in full, completed from reference TRBV5-1 and TRBJ2-7, reads KAGVTQTPRYLIKTRGQQVTLSCSPISGHRSVSWYQQTPGQGLQFLFEYFSETQRNKGNFPGRFSGRQFSNSRSEMNVSTLELGDSALYLCASSYVGQGNEQYFGPGTRLTVT.

This sequence joins TRBV7-3 and TRBJ2-2; D is ambiguous. Germline loops: CDR1 SGHTA, CDR2 FQGTGA. Trimming cost V 6 bases and J 7 bases, with 18 bases left between them. The CDR3 is 15 amino acids. This CDR3 is CASSLLPSSGGELFF. The CDR3 coding sequence is TGTGCCAGCAGTTTATTACCATCGAGTGGCGGGGAGCTGTTTTTT.

The chain joins TRBV30 to TRBJ1-1; D is unresolved. Germline CDR1 and CDR2: GTSNPN and SVGIG (reference sequence). The CDR3 spans 15 residues. Trimming took off 3 bases at V and 4 bases at J, with 18 bases between the two ends. The CDR3 loop reads CAWRKTMGGFTEAFF. CDR3 nucleotide sequence: TGTGCCTGGAGAAAAACAATGGGAGGGTTCACTGAAGCTTTCTTT.